The rows below give T cell receptor beta chains drawn from one sample of a study of monozygotic twins with cystic fibrosis. Libraries were prepared by immunoSEQ multiplex PCR; TCRdb keeps only in-frame clonotypes and omits some of them. Among approximately 33,000 clones, 84% were seen once, and the ten largest hold under 2%. The sequencing sample was made of blood. The receptors were gathered from a girl aged 2-10 years with cystic fibrosis. The CDR3 runs from the conserved cysteine through the conserved F or W. D genes are given only for firm matches. Where a row states a size, it is once, few, many or the class of an expanded clone; other rows omit it.

CDR3 protein,CDR3 DNA,clone size,D gene,J gene,CDR3 length,V gene
CASSATGANTGELFF,TGTGCCAGCAGCGCAACAGGGGCGAACACCGGGGAGCTGTTTTTT,-,TRBD1,TRBJ2-2,15,TRBV7-2
CASSLESRSYGYTF,TGTGCCAGCAGCTTAGAATCAAGGAGCTATGGCTACACCTTC,-,-,TRBJ1-2,14,TRBV11-2
CSVEESGRPYNEQFF,TGCAGCGTTGAAGAGTCGGGGAGACCCTACAATGAGCAGTTCTTC,-,-,TRBJ2-1,15,TRBV29-1
CAISDLASGSYEQYF,TGTGCCATCAGTGATCTCGCTAGCGGCTCCTACGAGCAGTACTTC,-,TRBD2,TRBJ2-7,15,TRBV10-3
CASSPLAGDTEAFF,TGTGCCAGCTCACCCCTTGCGGGGGACACTGAAGCTTTCTTT,few,-,TRBJ1-1,14,TRBV18
CASSETLAKNIQYF,TGTGCCAGCAGTGAGACCTTAGCCAAAAACATTCAGTACTTC,-,-,TRBJ2-4,14,TRBV2
CASSLKGGNSPLHF,TGTGCCAGCAGCCTAAAGGGCGGGAATTCACCCCTCCACTTT,-,-,TRBJ1-6,14,TRBV7-2
CASSSMDGYGYTF,TGTGCCAGCAGCTCTATGGACGGGTATGGCTACACCTTC,few,-,TRBJ1-2,13,TRBV5-5
CAGKRGPTTDTQYF,TGTGCCGGAAAGCGGGGGCCGACAACAGATACGCAGTATTTT,-,TRBD2,TRBJ2-3,14,TRBV2
CASSPRTGGYGYTF,TGTGCCAGCTCACCAAGGACAGGGGGCTATGGCTACACCTTC,few,TRBD1,TRBJ1-2,14,TRBV18
CASSYPSLISSYEQYF,TGTGCCAGCAGTTACCCTTCTCTAATTAGCTCCTACGAGCAGTACTTC,-,-,TRBJ2-7,16,TRBV6-5
CASSLVEGHGYTF,TGCGCCAGCAGCTTGGTTGAGGGGCATGGCTACACCTTC,-,-,TRBJ1-2,13,TRBV5-1
CASSPTGLNTEAFF,TGTGCCAGCTCACCCACGGGTTTGAACACTGAAGCTTTCTTT,-,-,TRBJ1-1,14,TRBV18
CASKSSRGTGETQYF,TGTGCCAGCAAATCGAGTCGCGGGACCGGAGAGACCCAGTACTTC,-,-,TRBJ2-5,15,TRBV4-2
CASSEAYYNEQFF,TGTGCCAGCAGTGAAGCTTACTACAATGAGCAGTTCTTC,-,-,TRBJ2-1,13,TRBV6-1
CASSLGVNQPQHF,TGTGCCAGCAGCTTGGGGGTCAATCAGCCCCAGCATTTT,-,-,TRBJ1-5,13,TRBV5-4
CASSLGSGNYGYTF,TGTGCCAGCAGCTTAGGCTCAGGGAACTATGGCTACACCTTC,-,-,TRBJ1-2,14,TRBV11-2
CASSPKQLYNYGYTF,TGCGCCAGCAGCCCTAAGCAGCTCTATAACTATGGCTACACCTTC,-,-,TRBJ1-2,15,TRBV5-1
CASSLSIGDRGYSPLHF,TGTGCCAGCAGTTTATCGATAGGAGACAGGGGGTATTCACCCCTCCACTTT,-,TRBD1,TRBJ1-6,17,TRBV27
CAISERTGDEKLFF,TGTGCCATCAGTGAGAGAACAGGGGATGAAAAACTGTTTTTT,-,TRBD1,TRBJ1-4,14,TRBV10-3
CASSLTAGGVNTGELFF,TGCGCCAGCAGCTTGACAGCGGGGGGAGTGAACACCGGGGAGCTGTTTTTT,-,TRBD2,TRBJ2-2,17,TRBV5-1
CASPFGVWGGYTF,TGTGCCTCACCCTTCGGGGTCTGGGGTGGCTACACCTTC,-,-,TRBJ1-2,13,TRBV30
CASSEGGAGQPQHF,TGTGCCAGCAGCGAGGGGGGAGCCGGTCAGCCCCAGCATTTT,once,-,TRBJ1-5,14,TRBV9
CASSEDRAVTDTQYF,TGTGCCAGCAGTGAGGACAGGGCAGTCACAGATACGCAGTATTTT,-,TRBD1,TRBJ2-3,15,TRBV25-1
CASSDWSGELTDTQYF,TGTGCCAGCAGTGACTGGTCAGGCGAACTCACAGATACGCAGTATTTT,-,-,TRBJ2-3,16,TRBV25-1
CASSGPRPGGNTYEQYF,TGTGCCAGCAGTGGGCCCCGCCCAGGGGGGAACACCTACGAGCAGTACTTC,-,-,TRBJ2-7,17,TRBV2
CASSPDRGQETQYF,TGTGCCAGCAGCCCCGACAGGGGTCAAGAGACCCAGTACTTC,once,TRBD1,TRBJ2-5,14,TRBV11-2
CASSQDGYSDQPQHF,TGTGCCAGCAGCCAAGATGGGTACAGTGATCAGCCCCAGCATTTT,once,-,TRBJ1-5,15,TRBV4-2
CASSLTTSGDTQYF,TGCGCCAGCAGCCTAACCACCTCCGGGGATACGCAGTATTTT,-,-,TRBJ2-3,14,TRBV4-3
CASSQVPNTEAFF,TGCGCCAGCAGCCAAGTGCCGAACACTGAAGCTTTCTTT,few,-,TRBJ1-1,13,TRBV4-1
CASSTRVNTEAFF,TGTGCCAGCAGCACCAGGGTGAACACTGAAGCTTTCTTT,-,-,TRBJ1-1,13,TRBV9
CASSLAVAGGIYGYTF,TGTGCCAGCAGCTTAGCGGTCGCAGGGGGCATCTATGGCTACACCTTC,-,TRBD1,TRBJ1-2,16,TRBV7-8
CASSFGDSPLHF,TGTGCCAGCAGCTTTGGGGATTCACCCCTCCACTTT,-,-,TRBJ1-6,12,TRBV5-6
CASSRAPGDSYEQYF,TGCGCCAGCAGCAGAGCTCCAGGCGACTCCTACGAGCAGTACTTC,few,-,TRBJ2-7,15,TRBV5-1
CASSSPGLSLTYEQYF,TGTGCCAGCAGCTCCCCAGGCCTCTCCCTTACCTACGAGCAGTACTTC,-,-,TRBJ2-7,16,TRBV5-4
CASSLAMTSEVTQYF,TGTGCCAGCAGCTTGGCTATGACTAGCGAGGTGACCCAGTACTTC,-,TRBD2,TRBJ2-5,15,TRBV5-6
CASSQAGQGPNSPLHF,TGCGCCAGCAGCCAAGCGGGGCAGGGGCCCAATTCACCCCTCCACTTT,-,-,TRBJ1-6,16,TRBV4-1
CASSLIGVGETQYF,TGTGCCAGCAGTCTTATCGGGGTAGGGGAGACCCAGTACTTC,-,-,TRBJ2-5,14,TRBV27
CASSLGGVVTDTQYF,TGTGCCAGCAGTCTCGGGGGGGTGGTCACAGATACGCAGTATTTT,-,TRBD2,TRBJ2-3,15,TRBV6-5
CASSYLTGVQPQHF,TGTGCCAGCAGTTACCTTACAGGGGTTCAGCCCCAGCATTTT,-,TRBD1,TRBJ1-5,14,TRBV6-6
CASSLVWETDTQYF,TGTGCCAGCAGCTTAGTTTGGGAAACAGATACGCAGTATTTT,-,-,TRBJ2-3,14,TRBV7-8
CAWSAGGSGELFF,TGTGCCTGGAGTGCTGGTGGGTCCGGGGAGCTGTTTTTT,-,-,TRBJ2-2,13,TRBV30
CASSELNGERQPQHF,TGTGCCAGCAGTGAATTAAACGGCGAGCGGCAGCCCCAGCATTTT,-,-,TRBJ1-5,15,TRBV2
CASSLETRVNEQFF,TGTGCCAGCAGCTTAGAGACTAGGGTCAATGAGCAGTTCTTC,-,-,TRBJ2-1,14,TRBV7-2
CASSPGRGRNYGYTF,TGTGCCAGCAGCCCAGGAAGGGGGCGCAACTATGGCTACACCTTC,few,TRBD1,TRBJ1-2,15,TRBV14